These T cell receptor beta chains were read from a single sample in a study of neurological immune-mediated disorders. TCRdb passed the 5' RACE reads through MiXCR, listing each CDR3 protein once. The sample shows 85,000 to 100,000 distinct CDR3 sequences, approximately 3.3% of them seen only once. Material for sequencing was PBMCs. These receptors all come from a woman aged 18-30 years with multiple sclerosis. CDR3s include the opening cysteine and the closing phenylalanine or tryptophan. Fields, in order: clone size, D gene, V gene, J gene, CDR3 DNA, CDR3 protein. D genes are given only for firm matches. Clone sizes are given selectively: once, few, many, or a class where the clone is expanded.

many	.	TRBV4-1	TRBJ2-5	TGCGCCAGCAGCCAGGCGAGGGGCCTCGGGCAAGAGACCCAGTACTTC	CASSQARGLGQETQYF
many	TRBD2	TRBV6-2/TRBV6-3	TRBJ2-1	TGTGCCAGCAGCCTCCTAGCGGGAGTGTACAATGAGCAGTTCTTC	CASSLLAGVYNEQFF
many	.	TRBV5-1	TRBJ1-2	TGCGCCAGCGGATGGAGGGGAGGCTATGGCTACACCTTC	CASGWRGGYGYTF
many	.	TRBV20-1	TRBJ1-4	TGCAGTGCTAGAGGACCGGGTTCGATTGAAAAACTGTTTTTT	CSARGPGSIEKLFF
many	.	TRBV2	TRBJ1-1	TGTGCCAGCAGGAAGACAGTATCAAACACTGAAGCTTTCTTT	CASRKTVSNTEAFF
many	.	TRBV10-3	TRBJ1-5	TGTGCCATCAGGAAAGATAGCAATCAGCCCCAGCATTTT	CAIRKDSNQPQHF
.	TRBD2	TRBV3-1	TRBJ2-5	TGTGCCAGCAGCCACGGACTAGCGGGGAGGGGAGAGACCCAGTACTTC	CASSHGLAGRGETQYF
few	.	TRBV30	TRBJ2-7	TGTGCCTGGAGTGTGGGGACAGCGGGCGGGGAGCAGTACTTC	CAWSVGTAGGEQYF
many	.	TRBV5-6	TRBJ2-7	TGTGCCAGCCGAGGGGGATCCTACGAGCAGTACTTC	CASRGGSYEQYF
many	TRBD2	TRBV27	TRBJ2-3	TGTGCCAGCAAAAGCGGGGGTAATACGCAGTATTTT	CASKSGGNTQYF
many	.	TRBV5-1	TRBJ2-3	TGCGCCAGCAGCCTGGGGGGTATCGAGGATACGCAGTATTTT	CASSLGGIEDTQYF
many	.	TRBV20-1	TRBJ2-7	TGCAGTGCTAGAGATCAGGGGGAGCAGTACTTC	CSARDQGEQYF
many	TRBD1	TRBV20-1	TRBJ1-2	TGCAGTGCTAGAGTGGACAGGGGGCTGGTCGGCTACACCTTC	CSARVDRGLVGYTF
many	TRBD1	TRBV7-7	TRBJ2-5	TGTGCTAGCAGCCGCGACAGGGGGCATGAGACCCAGTACTTC	CASSRDRGHETQYF
many	TRBD1	TRBV7-2	TRBJ2-5	TGTGCCAGCAGCTTTTTAGGGACAGGGGGCGTGACCCAGTACTTC	CASSFLGTGGVTQYF
many	TRBD2	TRBV5-1	TRBJ2-7	TGCGCCAGCGCTCGGGCCCTGACTAGCGGATCGTTTTACGAGCAGTACTTC	CASARALTSGSFYEQYF
many	.	TRBV25-1	TRBJ2-7	TGTGCCAGCAGTCGACAGGCCTCCTACGAGCAGTACTTC	CASSRQASYEQYF
many	.	TRBV12-3/TRBV12-4	TRBJ1-2	TGTGCCAGCAGTTTAGGTGCGGGACGCTCGAACTATGGCTACACCTTC	CASSLGAGRSNYGYTF
few	.	TRBV27	TRBJ2-7	TGTGCCAGCAGTTTAATCAGGGGGGCCTACGAGCAGTACTTC	CASSLIRGAYEQYF
many	.	TRBV5-1	TRBJ1-4	TGCGCCAGCAGCTTTAGGGATGGAGGCGAAAAACTGTTTTTT	CASSFRDGGEKLFF
few	.	TRBV7-2	TRBJ2-3	TGTGCCAGCAGCTTAGGGGTTCGGGAAGATACGCAGTATTTT	CASSLGVREDTQYF
many	.	TRBV29-1	TRBJ2-5	TGCAGCGTTGACCCAAAGGCGGGGACCCAAGAGACCCAGTACTTC	CSVDPKAGTQETQYF
many	TRBD2	TRBV7-2	TRBJ2-1	TGTGCCAGCAGCCGATCGGGACTAGCGGGGGGGCTCGGTGAGCAGTTCTTC	CASSRSGLAGGLGEQFF
many	TRBD2	TRBV28	TRBJ2-5	TGTGCCAGCGCCTTCCTAGGACTAGCGGGAGTGTACCAAGAGACCCAGTACTTC	CASAFLGLAGVYQETQYF
many	.	TRBV15	TRBJ2-7	TGTGCCACCAGCAGAGATCTGAGTCCGGGGTCCAACTACGAGCAGTACTTC	CATSRDLSPGSNYEQYF
many	.	TRBV20-1	TRBJ1-2	TGCAGTGCTAGATCCGGGGGGGACTATGGCTACACCTTC	CSARSGGDYGYTF
many	TRBD1	TRBV24-1	TRBJ1-2	TGTGCCACCAGTGAACGGACAGGGGCTGGCTACACCTTC	CATSERTGAGYTF
many	.	TRBV10-3	TRBJ2-7	TGTGCCATCAGTGAGTCGGAGGCGCGCGAGCAGTACTTC	CAISESEAREQYF
many	.	TRBV6-2/TRBV6-3	TRBJ2-7	TGTGCCAGCAGTTACGGTTTCAGGGTCTACGAGCAGTACTTC	CASSYGFRVYEQYF
many	TRBD1	TRBV20-1	TRBJ2-3	TGCAGTGCTGCCCAGGACAGGGGGCTTACAGATACGCAGTATTTT	CSAAQDRGLTDTQYF
many	.	TRBV15	TRBJ2-4	TGTGCCACCAGCAGAGATCTTACCGCCAGGGGATTTAACATTCAGTACTTC	CATSRDLTARGFNIQYF
.	.	TRBV19	TRBJ1-5	TGTGCCAGTAGTATAGACAGGGTCAGCAATCAGCCCCAGCATTTT	CASSIDRVSNQPQHF
many	.	TRBV15	TRBJ2-1	TGTGCCACCAGCACTAGCGTTTACTACAATGAGCAGTTCTTC	CATSTSVYYNEQFF
many	TRBD2	TRBV9	TRBJ2-3	TGTGCCAGCAGCACTACTAGCGGGGGGGCCCTTACGCAGTATTTT	CASSTTSGGALTQYF
many	TRBD2	TRBV12-3/TRBV12-4	TRBJ2-3	TGTGCCAGCAGTTTATCCGCGGGCGGACTAGCGGGGCAGGGTACGCAGTATTTT	CASSLSAGGLAGQGTQYF
many	TRBD1	TRBV20-1	TRBJ1-2	TGCAGTAAAGGGGGCGTTAGCTATGGCTACACCTTC	CSKGGVSYGYTF
many	.	TRBV20-1	TRBJ1-4	TGCAGTGCTGGCCGGGTCATCTCCTCAACTAATGAAAAACTGTTTTTT	CSAGRVISSTNEKLFF
many	.	TRBV20-1	TRBJ1-4	TGCAGTGCTACCAGGACGGGGGCTAATGAAAAACTGTTTTTT	CSATRTGANEKLFF
many	TRBD1	TRBV20-1	TRBJ1-4	TGCAGTGCTAGCCGAGACAGGGGAAATGAAAAACTGTTTTTT	CSASRDRGNEKLFF
many	TRBD1	TRBV5-1	TRBJ1-1	TGCGCCAGTTCCCGACAGGGGGAGGTGGGCACTGAAGCTTTCTTT	CASSRQGEVGTEAFF
many	.	TRBV18	TRBJ2-7	TGTGCCAGCTCACCAAGTGACACAGTCTCCTACGAGCAGTACTTC	CASSPSDTVSYEQYF
many	TRBD1	TRBV5-6	TRBJ2-5	TGTGCCAGCAGCTATCGACAGGGACAAGAGACCCAGTACTTC	CASSYRQGQETQYF
many	TRBD1	TRBV12-3/TRBV12-4	TRBJ2-7	TGTGCCAGCAGCCAGACAGGGGGTGGCTACGAGCAGTACTTC	CASSQTGGGYEQYF
many	TRBD2	TRBV3-1	TRBJ2-3	TGTGCCAGCAGCCAAGGGCTAGCGGGAGCAGATACGCAGTATTTT	CASSQGLAGADTQYF
many	TRBD2	TRBV5-1	TRBJ2-5	TGCGCCAGCAGCTCAGGGACTAGCGGTAGTGGAGAGACCCAGTACTTC	CASSSGTSGSGETQYF
many	TRBD1	TRBV12-3/TRBV12-4	TRBJ2-2	TGTGCCACCCAACAGGGGATCGGGGAGCTGTTTTTT	CATQQGIGELFF
many	.	TRBV7-9	TRBJ2-1	TGTGCCAGCAGCTCTAGTAACGCCGATGAGCAGTTCTTC	CASSSSNADEQFF
many	.	TRBV20-1	TRBJ2-3	TGCAGTGCTAGTCGTTCAGATACGCAGTATTTT	CSASRSDTQYF
many	TRBD1	TRBV6-6	TRBJ1-2	TGTGCCAGCAGTCCCGGGACAGGGACCACCGGTGGCTACACCTTC	CASSPGTGTTGGYTF
many	.	TRBV5-6	TRBJ1-1	TGTGCCAGCAGCTTAGTTTATACGGAAGCTTTCTTT	CASSLVYTEAFF